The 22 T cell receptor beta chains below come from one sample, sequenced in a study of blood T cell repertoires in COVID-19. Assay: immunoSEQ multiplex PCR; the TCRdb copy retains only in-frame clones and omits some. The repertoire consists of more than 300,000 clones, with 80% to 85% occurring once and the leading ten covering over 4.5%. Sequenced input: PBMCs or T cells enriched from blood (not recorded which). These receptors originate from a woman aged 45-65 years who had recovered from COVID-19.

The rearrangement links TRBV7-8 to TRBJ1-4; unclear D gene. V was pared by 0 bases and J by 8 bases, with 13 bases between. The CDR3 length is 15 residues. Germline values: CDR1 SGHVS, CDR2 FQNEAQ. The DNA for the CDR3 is TGTGCCAGCAGCTTAGCGGGTCCGAGCGGGGAAAAACTGTTTTTT. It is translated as CASSLAGPSGEKLFF.

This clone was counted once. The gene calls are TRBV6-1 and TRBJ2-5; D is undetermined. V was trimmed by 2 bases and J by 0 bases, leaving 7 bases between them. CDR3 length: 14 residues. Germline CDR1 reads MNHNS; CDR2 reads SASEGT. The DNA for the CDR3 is TGTGCCAGCAGTGAATTTGTAGACCAAGAGACCCAGTACTTC. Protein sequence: CASSEFVDQETQYF.

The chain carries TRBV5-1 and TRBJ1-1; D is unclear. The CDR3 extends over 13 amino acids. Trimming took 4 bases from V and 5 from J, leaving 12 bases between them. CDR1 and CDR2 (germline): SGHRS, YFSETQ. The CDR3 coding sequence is TGCGCCAGCAGCCTGGACCGGTGGACTGAAGCTTTCTTT. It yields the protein CASSLDRWTEAFF.

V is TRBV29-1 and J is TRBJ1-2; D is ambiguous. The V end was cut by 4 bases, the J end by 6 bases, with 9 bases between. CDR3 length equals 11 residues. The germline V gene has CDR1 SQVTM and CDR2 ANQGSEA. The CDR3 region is CSVGGMDGYTF. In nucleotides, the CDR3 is TGCAGCGTTGGAGGGATGGATGGCTACACCTTC.

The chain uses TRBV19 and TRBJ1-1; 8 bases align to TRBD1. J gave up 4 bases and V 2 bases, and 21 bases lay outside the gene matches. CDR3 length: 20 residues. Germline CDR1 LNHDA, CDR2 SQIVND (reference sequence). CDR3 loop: CASSIPSGGYGLRRGTEAFF. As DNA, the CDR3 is TGTGCCAGTAGTATACCCTCAGGGGGCTACGGACTTAGAAGGGGCACTGAAGCTTTCTTT.

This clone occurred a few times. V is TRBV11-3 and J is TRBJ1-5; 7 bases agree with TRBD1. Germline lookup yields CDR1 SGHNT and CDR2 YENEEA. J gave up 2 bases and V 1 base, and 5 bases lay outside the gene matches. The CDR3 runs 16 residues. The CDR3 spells CASSLGGGGGNQPQHF. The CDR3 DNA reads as TGTGCCAGCAGCTTAGGTGGAGGGGGCGGCAATCAGCCCCAGCATTTT.

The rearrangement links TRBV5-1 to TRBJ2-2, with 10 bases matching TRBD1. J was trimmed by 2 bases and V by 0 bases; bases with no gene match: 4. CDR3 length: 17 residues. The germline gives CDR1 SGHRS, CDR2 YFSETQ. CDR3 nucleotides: TGCGCCAGCAGCTTGGGGGACAGGGGTTATAACACCGGGGAGCTGTTTTTT. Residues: CASSLGDRGYNTGELFF.

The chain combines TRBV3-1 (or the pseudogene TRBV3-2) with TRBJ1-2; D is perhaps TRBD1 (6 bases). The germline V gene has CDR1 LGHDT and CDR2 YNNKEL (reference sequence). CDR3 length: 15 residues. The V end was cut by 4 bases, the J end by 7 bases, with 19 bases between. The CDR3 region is CASSRNPGGATGYTF. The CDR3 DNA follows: TGTGCCAGCAGCCGCAACCCGGGGGGGGCGACTGGCTACACCTTC.

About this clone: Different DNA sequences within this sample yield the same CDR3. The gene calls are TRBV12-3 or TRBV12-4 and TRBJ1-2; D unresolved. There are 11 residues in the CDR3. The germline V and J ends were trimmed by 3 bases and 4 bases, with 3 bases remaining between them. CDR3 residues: CASSFSYGYTF. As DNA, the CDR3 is TGTGCCAGCAGTTTTAGCTATGGCTACACCTTC.

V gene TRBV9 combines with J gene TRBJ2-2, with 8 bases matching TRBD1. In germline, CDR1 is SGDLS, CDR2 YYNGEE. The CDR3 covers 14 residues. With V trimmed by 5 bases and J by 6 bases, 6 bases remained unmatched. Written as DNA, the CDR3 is TGTGCCAGCAGGGACAGGGAAAGAGCCGGGGAGCTGTTTTTT. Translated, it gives CASRDRERAGELFF.

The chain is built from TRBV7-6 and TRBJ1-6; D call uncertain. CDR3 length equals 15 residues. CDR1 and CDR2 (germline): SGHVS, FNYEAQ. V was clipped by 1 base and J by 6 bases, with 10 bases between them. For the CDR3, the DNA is TGTGCCAGCAGCTTAGACACAGCGGCTAATTCACCCCTCCACTTT. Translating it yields CASSLDTAANSPLHF.

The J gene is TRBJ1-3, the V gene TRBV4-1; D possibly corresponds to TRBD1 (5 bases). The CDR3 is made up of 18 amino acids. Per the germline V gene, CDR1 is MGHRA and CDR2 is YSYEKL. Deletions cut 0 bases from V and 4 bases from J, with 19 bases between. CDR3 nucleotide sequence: TGCGCCAGCAGCCAAGATGAGTCCAGGGAGGGCAGCGGAAACACCATATATTTT. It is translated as CASSQDESREGSGNTIYF.

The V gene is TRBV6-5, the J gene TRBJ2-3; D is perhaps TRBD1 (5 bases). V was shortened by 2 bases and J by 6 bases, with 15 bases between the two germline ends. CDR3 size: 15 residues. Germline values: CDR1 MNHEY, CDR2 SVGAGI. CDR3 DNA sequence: TGTGCCAGCAGTTACAGGGGCGTCCTGGGGGATACGCAGTATTTT. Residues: CASSYRGVLGDTQYF.

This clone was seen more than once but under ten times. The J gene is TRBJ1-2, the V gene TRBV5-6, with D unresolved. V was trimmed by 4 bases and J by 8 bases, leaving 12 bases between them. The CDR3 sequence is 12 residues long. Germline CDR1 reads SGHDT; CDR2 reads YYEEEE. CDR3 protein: CASSLKLRGYTF. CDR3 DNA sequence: TGTGCCAGCAGCCTCAAATTGAGGGGCTACACCTTC.

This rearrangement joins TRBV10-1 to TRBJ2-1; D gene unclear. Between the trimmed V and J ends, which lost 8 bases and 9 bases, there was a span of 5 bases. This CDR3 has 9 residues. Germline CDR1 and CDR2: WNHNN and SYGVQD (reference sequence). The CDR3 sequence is CASPGEQFF. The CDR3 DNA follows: TGCGCCAGCCCAGGTGAGCAGTTCTTC.

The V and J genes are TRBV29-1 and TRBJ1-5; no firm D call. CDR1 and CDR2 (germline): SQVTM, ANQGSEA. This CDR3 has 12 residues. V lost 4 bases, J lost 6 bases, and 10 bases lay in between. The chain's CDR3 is CSVGGRGQPQHF. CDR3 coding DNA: TGCAGCGTTGGTGGCCGGGGTCAGCCCCAGCATTTT.

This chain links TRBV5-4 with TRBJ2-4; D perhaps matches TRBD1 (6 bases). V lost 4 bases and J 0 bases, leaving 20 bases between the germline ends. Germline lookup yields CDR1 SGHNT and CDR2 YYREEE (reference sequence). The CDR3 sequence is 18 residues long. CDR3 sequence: CASSQTHQGFGAKNIQYF. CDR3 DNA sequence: TGTGCCAGCAGCCAGACTCACCAGGGGTTTGGAGCCAAAAACATTCAGTACTTC.

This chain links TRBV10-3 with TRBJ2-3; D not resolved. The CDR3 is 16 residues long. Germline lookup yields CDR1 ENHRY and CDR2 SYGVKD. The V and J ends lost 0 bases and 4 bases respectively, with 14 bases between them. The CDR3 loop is CAISESYSLSADTQYF. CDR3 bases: TGTGCCATCAGTGAGTCGTATAGTTTGAGCGCAGATACGCAGTATTTT.

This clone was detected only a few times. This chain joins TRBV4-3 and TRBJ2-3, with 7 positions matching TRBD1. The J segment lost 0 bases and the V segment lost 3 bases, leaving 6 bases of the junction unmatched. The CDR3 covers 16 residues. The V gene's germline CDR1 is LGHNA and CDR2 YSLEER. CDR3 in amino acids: CASSQRTGLSTDTQYF. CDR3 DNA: TGCGCCAGCAGCCAGAGGACAGGACTCAGCACAGATACGCAGTATTTT.

The CDR3 region is CASSLAGGGGAFF. CDR3 in DNA: TGTGCCAGCAGTTTAGCTGGGGGAGGGGGAGCTTTCTTT. The rearrangement links TRBV12-3 or TRBV12-4 to TRBJ1-1, with D tentatively TRBD1 (6 bases). This CDR3 has 13 residues. The V end was cut by 0 bases, the J end by 10 bases, with 12 bases between.

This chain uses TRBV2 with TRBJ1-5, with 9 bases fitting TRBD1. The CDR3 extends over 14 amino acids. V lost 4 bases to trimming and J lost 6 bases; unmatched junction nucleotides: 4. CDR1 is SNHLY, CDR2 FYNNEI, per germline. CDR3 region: CASSAQGAGQPQHF. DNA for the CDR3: TGTGCCAGCAGTGCACAGGGGGCCGGTCAGCCCCAGCATTTT.

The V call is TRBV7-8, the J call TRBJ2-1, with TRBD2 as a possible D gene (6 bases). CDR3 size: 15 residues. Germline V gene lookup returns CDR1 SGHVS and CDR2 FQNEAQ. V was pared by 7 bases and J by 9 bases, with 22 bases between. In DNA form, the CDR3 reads TGTGCCAGCAAACGCCTCGGCCTAGCGTCGGGTGAGCAGTTCTTC. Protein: CASKRLGLASGEQFF.